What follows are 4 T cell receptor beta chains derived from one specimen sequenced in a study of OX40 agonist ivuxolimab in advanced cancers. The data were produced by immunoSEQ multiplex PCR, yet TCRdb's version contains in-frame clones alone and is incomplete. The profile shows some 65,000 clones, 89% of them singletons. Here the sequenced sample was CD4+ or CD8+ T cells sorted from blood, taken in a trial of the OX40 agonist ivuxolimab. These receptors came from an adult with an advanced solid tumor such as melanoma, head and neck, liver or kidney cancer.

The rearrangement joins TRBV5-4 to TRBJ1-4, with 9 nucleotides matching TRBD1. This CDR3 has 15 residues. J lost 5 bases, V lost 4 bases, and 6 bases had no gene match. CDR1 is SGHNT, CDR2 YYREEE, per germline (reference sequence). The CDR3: CASSPWGTGNEKLFF. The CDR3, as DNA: TGTGCCAGCAGCCCCTGGGGGACAGGGAATGAAAAACTGTTTTTT.

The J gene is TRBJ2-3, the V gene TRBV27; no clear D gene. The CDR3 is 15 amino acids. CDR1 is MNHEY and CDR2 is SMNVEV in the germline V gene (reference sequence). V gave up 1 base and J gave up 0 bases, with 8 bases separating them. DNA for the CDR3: TGTGCCAGCAGTTTATTGAGCGCAAGCACAGATACGCAGTATTTT. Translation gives CASSLLSASTDTQYF.

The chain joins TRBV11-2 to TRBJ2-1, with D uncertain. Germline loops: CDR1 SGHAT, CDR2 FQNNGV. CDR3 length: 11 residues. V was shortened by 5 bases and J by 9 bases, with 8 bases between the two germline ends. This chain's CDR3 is CASSLLVEQFF. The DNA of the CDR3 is TGTGCCAGCAGCCTATTGGTTGAGCAGTTCTTC.

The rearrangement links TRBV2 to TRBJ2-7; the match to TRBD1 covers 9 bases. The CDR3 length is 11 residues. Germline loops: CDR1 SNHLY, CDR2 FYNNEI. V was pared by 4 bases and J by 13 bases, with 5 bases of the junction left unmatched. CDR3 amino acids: CASSGGTGSYF. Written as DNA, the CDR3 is TGTGCCAGCAGTGGTGGGACAGGGTCATACTTC.